This T cell receptor (beta chain) came from a study of blood T cells in healthy people across ages. Through a sample-barcoded 5' primer and a J-beta primer mix, a second PCR was run for roughly 6 to 12 cycles. TCRdb passed the 5' RACE reads through MiXCR, listing each CDR3 protein once. Here the sample spans over 1,500,000 distinct CDR3 sequences, approximately 39% being singletons. Of note for this clonotype: Mismatch with germline at one junction end may stem from a read error.

Germline V gene lookup returns CDR1 MGHRA and CDR2 YSYEKL. There are 15 residues in the CDR3. The material sequenced was blood. This clonotype was obtained from a human donor in good health. The rearrangement uses TRBV4-1 and TRBJ1-2; no reliable D call. The CDR3 nucleotides read TGCGCCAGCAGCCAAGACGGGCAGCTCCTCTATGGCTGCACCTTC. It yields the protein CASSQDGQLLYGCTF.